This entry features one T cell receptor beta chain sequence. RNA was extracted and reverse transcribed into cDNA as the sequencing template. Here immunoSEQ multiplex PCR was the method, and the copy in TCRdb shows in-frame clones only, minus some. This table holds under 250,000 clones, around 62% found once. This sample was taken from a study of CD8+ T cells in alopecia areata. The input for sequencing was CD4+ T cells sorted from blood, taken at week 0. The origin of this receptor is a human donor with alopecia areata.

CDR3 residues: CASRTGGYAGELFF. The CDR3 DNA reads TGCGCCAGCAGGACAGGGGGCTATGCCGGGGAGCTGTTTTTT. This chain connects TRBV23-1 to TRBJ2-2, with 10 positions matching TRBD1. TRBV23-1 is identified as an open reading frame with a role that is uncertain. This CDR3 is 14 amino acids long. Trimming cost V 6 bases and J 6 bases; bases outside gene matches: 4.